These T cell receptor beta chains were read from a single sample in a study of human T cells and chemical hapten exposure. TCRdb redid the calling of the RACE reads with MiXCR, one entry per CDR3 protein. The data hold fewer than 350,000 distinct CDR3 sequences, with 7.5% to 8% observed a single time. The sequencing used whole blood, collected in connection with sensitization to the hapten diphenylcyclopropenone (DPC). Receptors were obtained from a man aged 18-30 years with alopecia areata. Some clones in this sample may be carry-over from other donors' samples. Each CDR3 is given with its conserved first and last residue. The D gene is left open where the match is weak. Size is stated for part of the rows, as once, few or many counts, or as a class when the clone is expanded.

D gene	V gene	clone size	J gene	CDR3 DNA	CDR3 protein
TRBD2	TRBV14	few	TRBJ2-3	TGTGCCAGCTCGTATGCGGGGGGCACAGATACGCAGTATTTT	CASSYAGGTDTQYF
-	TRBV3-1	many	TRBJ1-5	TGTGCCAGCAGCCATCAGGAACGTCAGCCCCAGCATTTT	CASSHQERQPQHF
-	TRBV28	many	TRBJ2-7	TGTGCCAGCAGCCGACCCTCCTACGAGCAGTACTTC	CASSRPSYEQYF
-	TRBV4-3	-	TRBJ1-3	TGCGCCAGCAGCCAAGGGGTGGTGGCTGGAAACACCATATATTTT	CASSQGVVAGNTIYF
-	TRBV7-2	-	TRBJ2-1	TGTGCCAGCAGCGCCACGCGACATGAGCAGTTCTTC	CASSATRHEQFF
-	TRBV7-2	few	TRBJ2-2	TGTGCCAGCAGCTTAGTTTCACAACTCACCGGGGAGCTGTTTTTT	CASSLVSQLTGELFF
TRBD2	TRBV6-5	few	TRBJ2-1	TGTGCCAGCAGTTTCCTCGGCGGGGGAAACAATGAGCAGTTCTTC	CASSFLGGGNNEQFF
-	TRBV2	few	TRBJ1-2	TGTGCCAGCAGTGATTTATGGCGGGGCTACACCTTC	CASSDLWRGYTF
-	TRBV29-1	-	TRBJ2-3	TGCAGCGTTGAAAGGCAGGGCCGAGATACGCAGTATTTT	CSVERQGRDTQYF
TRBD2	TRBV10-2	few	TRBJ2-3	TGCGCCAGCAGTGAGGGGCTACTAGCGGCTTACACAGATACGCAGTATTTT	CASSEGLLAAYTDTQYF
-	TRBV4-1	few	TRBJ2-5	TGCGCCAGCAGCCAAGGACCACCCCCGGGGACTCAAGAGACCCAGTACTTC	CASSQGPPPGTQETQYF
-	TRBV6-5	-	TRBJ1-4	TGTGCCAGCAGGCATGGGACAACCGCAACTAATGAAAAACTGTTTTTT	CASRHGTTATNEKLFF
-	TRBV12-3/TRBV12-4	-	TRBJ1-3	TGTGCCAGCAGTTTTACGTACTCTGGAAACACCATATATTTT	CASSFTYSGNTIYF
TRBD1	TRBV7-9	many	TRBJ1-4	TGTGCCAGCCGGCAGGGGGGTAATGAAAAACTGTTTTTT	CASRQGGNEKLFF
-	TRBV4-3	-	TRBJ1-2	TGCGCCAGCAGCCAAGTTTCGGCAGGAAACTATGGCTACACCTTC	CASSQVSAGNYGYTF
-	TRBV10-3	-	TRBJ1-5	TGTGCCATCAGTGACAGGGATAGCAATCAGCCCCAGCATTTT	CAISDRDSNQPQHF
-	TRBV7-3	-	TRBJ1-3	TGTGCCAGCAGCTTAAGCTCTCAAGGAGGCTCTGGAAACACCATATATTTT	CASSLSSQGGSGNTIYF
-	TRBV4-1	-	TRBJ2-1	TGCGCCAGCAGCCGTACCGGACGGAGCTCCTACAATGAGCAGTTCTTC	CASSRTGRSSYNEQFF
-	TRBV19	few	TRBJ2-1	TGTGCCAGTAGTATAGGCAGTGACGCCCCGCAGTTCTTC	CASSIGSDAPQFF
-	TRBV14	few	TRBJ2-1	TGTGCCAGCAGCCAAGATCGGTCTAGGCCTGACTACAATGAGCAGTTCTTC	CASSQDRSRPDYNEQFF
TRBD1	TRBV7-2	-	TRBJ1-5	TGTGCCAGCAGCCAACAGACAGGGGTTGGCCAGCCCCAGCATTTT	CASSQQTGVGQPQHF
TRBD2	TRBV10-3	-	TRBJ2-3	TGTGCCATCAGTGACCAGCGGGGGGTTGAGCAGTATTTT	CAISDQRGVEQYF
TRBD1	TRBV4-3	many	TRBJ1-6	TGCGCCAGCAGCCTTGGCCAGGGGGTGGTTTCACCCCTCCACTTT	CASSLGQGVVSPLHF
TRBD1	TRBV10-3	many	TRBJ1-6	TGTGCCATCAGTAAAGCGACAGGGGGTAATTCACCCCTCCACTTT	CAISKATGGNSPLHF
-	TRBV12-3/TRBV12-4	-	TRBJ1-2	TGTGCCAGCAGCTTCGGGGGGAAATATGGCTACACCTTC	CASSFGGKYGYTF
-	TRBV12-3/TRBV12-4	many	TRBJ1-5	TGTGCCAGCAGTTTATTTAGGCACCGTTTAAGAGGCAATCAGCCCCAGCATTTT	CASSLFRHRLRGNQPQHF
TRBD1	TRBV29-1	few	TRBJ1-1	TGCAGCGTTCGGACAGGGGAGAGGACTGAAGCTTTCTTT	CSVRTGERTEAFF
TRBD1	TRBV12-3/TRBV12-4	many	TRBJ1-5	TGTGCCAGCAGCAGACAGGGAAATCAGCCCCAGCATTTT	CASSRQGNQPQHF
-	TRBV2	many	TRBJ2-5	TGTGCCAGCAGTGAACCCGACAGGCGAGAGACCCAGTACTTC	CASSEPDRRETQYF
-	TRBV7-9	-	TRBJ2-5	TGTGCCAGCAGCTTGGCAAACCAAGAGACCCAGTACTTC	CASSLANQETQYF
-	TRBV12-3/TRBV12-4	few	TRBJ2-1	TGTGCCAGCAGTTGGCGGCAGTTTGCCTACAATGAGCAGTTCTTC	CASSWRQFAYNEQFF
TRBD2	TRBV2	-	TRBJ2-1	TGTGCCAGCACCTCATCATCGGGAGGGTTTATCGAGCAGTTCTTC	CASTSSSGGFIEQFF
-	TRBV6-5	-	TRBJ2-5	TGTGCCAGCAGTTACTCATGGCAGCAAGAGACCCAGTACTTC	CASSYSWQQETQYF
-	TRBV5-6	-	TRBJ2-5	TGTGCCAGCAGCCGATCCGTGTACGGTGAGACCCAGTACTTC	CASSRSVYGETQYF
TRBD1	TRBV25-1	-	TRBJ1-2	TGTGCCAGCAGTGCCGGGACAGGGGCGCGCTATGGCTACACCTTC	CASSAGTGARYGYTF
-	TRBV24-1	many	TRBJ2-3	TGTGCCACCAGTGATTCCACCGGGACACGGTTCTACACAGATACGCAGTATTTT	CATSDSTGTRFYTDTQYF
TRBD2	TRBV7-8	-	TRBJ2-7	TGTGCCAGCAGCTTAGATAAGGGGTCCGGGACTAGCGGGGACAAAAGCTCCTACGAGCAGTACTTC	CASSLDKGSGTSGDKSSYEQYF
-	TRBV4-3	-	TRBJ2-2	TGCGCCAGCACCCCGGACACCTTCCCGAACACCGGGGAGCTGTTTTTT	CASTPDTFPNTGELFF
TRBD2	TRBV20-1	few	TRBJ2-1	TGCAGTGGTGGCGGGGGGGCCCCTGAGCAGTTCTTC	CSGGGGAPEQFF
-	TRBV28	few	TRBJ1-2	TGTGCCAGCAGAAAAAATTGGGACACACTAGGAATCTATGGCTACACCTTC	CASRKNWDTLGIYGYTF
-	TRBV6-2/TRBV6-3	few	TRBJ1-6	TGTGCCAGCAGTAGACCGGGACGGCTCTATAATTCACCCCTCCACTTT	CASSRPGRLYNSPLHF
TRBD1	TRBV10-3	few	TRBJ1-1	TGTGCCATCAGTGAAGGGGGCGGGAACACTGAAGCTTTCTTT	CAISEGGGNTEAFF
-	TRBV9	-	TRBJ2-7	TGTGCCAGCAGCGTAGAGGCTCCCTACGAGCAGTACTTC	CASSVEAPYEQYF
-	TRBV7-2	many	TRBJ2-3	TGTGCCAGCAGCTTAGCCGGGACTTACACAGATACGCAGTATTTT	CASSLAGTYTDTQYF
-	TRBV14	-	TRBJ2-4	TGTGCCAGCAGCCGGGATTCCAGGGCTCCCAAAAACATTCAGTACTTC	CASSRDSRAPKNIQYF
-	TRBV28	-	TRBJ2-7	TGTGCCACCATTCCGGACAGCTCCTACGAGCAGTACTTC	CATIPDSSYEQYF
-	TRBV2	many	TRBJ2-1	TGTGCCAGCTCCGGGGCAGGGCAATCTAGGTATGATGAGCAGTTCTTC	CASSGAGQSRYDEQFF
-	TRBV12-5	few	TRBJ2-4	TGTGCTAGTGGGTTGGGCCAGGGTGGAGACATTCAGTACTTC	CASGLGQGGDIQYF
-	TRBV5-1	-	TRBJ1-5	TGCGCCAGCAGCGCCGGGACACTCGATCAGCCCCAGCATTTT	CASSAGTLDQPQHF
TRBD1	TRBV7-8	-	TRBJ2-1	TGTGCCAGCAGCCGGGACAGGCGCAATGAGCAGTTCTTC	CASSRDRRNEQFF
-	TRBV7-6	many	TRBJ2-5	TGTGCCAGCAGCCCTTATGTGGGGCTATTGGAGACCCAGTACTTC	CASSPYVGLLETQYF
-	TRBV11-2	few	TRBJ2-1	TGTGCCAGCAGCACCTCGACAGGTGGCTACAATGAGCAGTTCTTC	CASSTSTGGYNEQFF